This TCR beta chain was recovered during a study of shared clonotypes between healthy human individuals (dated by TCRdb to 2020 to 2021). Regarding the complete study: The cohort included three men and a couple of women between 18 and 49 years of age. For each donor, CD4 naive and CD4 memory were each given three plates, CD8 naive was given two plates, and CD8 memory was given one plate. To estimate repertoire size and how much clonotypes are shared between individuals, the study performed deep sequencing of blood TCR repertoires from roughly five healthy adults. To increase sequencing depth and limit assay-specific biases, TCR repertoire library preparation and sequencing were carried out by different laboratories using diverse techniques. Between about 0.94 and 8.9 billion PBMCs per donor were obtained by leukapheresis. Points the paper makes about the study in general: Higher generation probabilities were observed for clonotypes shared by all four sorted-subset donors than for non-shared clonotypes. Sharing across several donors was observed for roughly 5.4% of naive CD4, under 4% of naive CD8, 2% to 2.5% of memory CD4, and about 0.4% of memory CD8 clonotypes. Rarefaction of sorted-subset datasets indicated incomplete sequencing despite the large sequencing depth. Only blood was sampled, and tissue TCR repertoires likely differ from those in blood. Pairwise subsampling indicated that sequencing depth was expected to affect the degree of clonotype sharing among donors. Larger estimated clonotype richness was generally found for naive subsets than for memory subsets. Because the study included only a small number of donors, the genetic and exposure-history diversity represented was limited.

Concerning this clone: Its antigen is not yet known. No much larger clone is present one base from it, and per-base qualities are unavailable.

The donors were healthy, HIV-negative adults who had no recently reported acute infections or vaccinations. Every donor was a Caucasian adult residing in Nashville, Tennessee, USA. Magnetic negative selection was used to enrich CD4+ T cells, after which naive cells were positively selected on CD45RA and the negative fraction became the memory subset. Blood was collected by leukapheresis, and PBMCs were isolated by Ficoll-Histopaque density gradient centrifugation and then cryopreserved in liquid nitrogen vapor phase. Analytical flow cytometry was used to check the purity and quantity of every magnetically sorted T cell population. Each sorted fraction had its genomic DNA isolated and then quantified by UV absorbance on a Nanodrop 2000c. Using the deep immunoSEQ assay, TCR CDR3 regions were amplified from genomic DNA by multiplex PCR. Genomic DNA extracted from each cell subset was distributed evenly over all wells of several immunoSEQ 96-well plates, and each plate served as one replicate. Each replicate PCR for sorted subsets received roughly 0.2 ug genomic DNA, equal to around 32,000 T cell genomes. Purified libraries were measured with a Qubit 3.0 fluorometer, size-checked on a Bioanalyzer 2100, and measured again with the KAPA Library Quantification kit. Every immunoSEQ 96-well plate was sequenced on a dedicated single-read 150-cycle Illumina NextSeq 550 flow cell. In the paper's pipeline: Because the immunoSEQ output held only junctional sequences and lacked quality scores, the filtering could not match the filtering applied to full-length reads. To assign V/J genes and CDR3, sequences were annotated using PyIR, a Python wrapper for IgBLAST v1.9, with IMGT germline references. Reads with weak V/J assignments (E-value above 1e-6), missing CDR3, stop codons, out-of-frame junctions, or ambiguous translated residues were removed. V3J clonotypes were defined as sequences sharing an identical inferred V gene, J gene, and CDR3 amino acid sequence. To compute the percentage overlap between repertoires, the number of shared unique clonotypes was divided by the size of the smaller repertoire. Repertoire richness was assessed with RTK rarefaction, the Chao1 estimator, and Recon v2.1 estimates of unobserved clonotypes. Generation probabilities for all TCRbeta clonotypes obtained by the gDNA method from a handful of donors were computed using OLGA. Held by TCRdb, this immuneACCESS table contains in-frame sequences only and omits some clones. Under half of the omission traces to an unresolved V gene where checked; the cause of the rest is unknown. V and J calls and clone size are as listed in that table; D and trimming were resolved from the DNA. The sample has approximately 2.4 million clones on record, about 94% of them singletons. Clones ranked in the top ten supply 0.13% of the sample.

The source is a man aged 18-30 years in good health. The sample taken for sequencing was naive CD4+ T cells sorted from blood. Sample cell subset or site, as interpreted from the label and publication: CD45RA+ positively selected.

DNA sequence: TGTGCCAGCACCCGGACAGGGTGGGCAGCTTTCTTT. The resulting protein is CASTRTGWAAFF. The V gene is TRBV2 and the J gene is TRBJ1-1; TRBD1 lines up with 8 middle nucleotides. V is cut back by 7 bases and J by 10 bases, with 8 bases in the junction unmatched. Reading from cysteine to phenylalanine, the CDR3 counts 12 amino acids. Only CDR3 DNA remains: 36 bases, in frame from the first base. As encoded in the germline V gene, CDR1 is SNHLY while CDR2 is FYNNEI.